Listed below are T cell receptor beta chains from one sample, sequenced in a study of spatial heterogeneity in lung cancer. TCRdb re-derived calls from the 5' RACE reads in MiXCR, one entry per CDR3 protein. The sample contains fewer than 30,000 distinct CDR3 sequences, approximately 7.7% of which appear only once. Sequencing used lung tumor tissue, obtained at surgery. Every receptor here comes from a male donor with early-stage non-small cell lung cancer. Each CDR3 is given with its conserved first and last residue. Fields, in order: CDR3 DNA, CDR3 protein, clone size, V gene, D gene, J gene. The D gene is left open where the match is weak. For some rows the clone size is stated as once, few or many, or as a class when expanded; others skip it.

TGTGCCAGCAGCTTAAGTGAGACCCAGTACTTC | CASSLSETQYF | many | TRBV7-2 | - | TRBJ2-5
TGTGCCAGCAGCGTCTACGGGACGGCTGGAAACACCATATATTTT | CASSVYGTAGNTIYF | few | TRBV9 | - | TRBJ1-3
TGCGCCAGCAGCTTGACGTTTATTGGCACAGATACGCAGTATTTT | CASSLTFIGTDTQYF | few | TRBV5-1 | - | TRBJ2-3
TGCAGTGCTAGCATAGAGACCCAGTACTTC | CSASIETQYF | few | TRBV20-1 | - | TRBJ2-5
TGCGCCAGCGGGGGCAGCTTGGATATGGAGACCCAGTACTTC | CASGGSLDMETQYF | - | TRBV5-1 | - | TRBJ2-5
TGCGCCAGCAGTGAGTCGGCGACAGGGGGCGGGGAGACCCAGTACTTC | CASSESATGGGETQYF | - | TRBV10-1 | TRBD1 | TRBJ2-5
TGCGCCAGCAGCTTGGATAGCGGGGGTTCATACAATGAGCAGTTCTTC | CASSLDSGGSYNEQFF | - | TRBV5-1 | TRBD2 | TRBJ2-1
TGTGCCAGCAGTAGCGGGGGGGACTCCTACGAGCAGTACTTC | CASSSGGDSYEQYF | - | TRBV28 | TRBD2 | TRBJ2-7
TGCGCCAGCAGCTCGGGACGGCGTAATGAAAAACTGTTTTTT | CASSSGRRNEKLFF | many | TRBV5-1 | - | TRBJ1-4
TGTGCCAGCAGTTACGAGTGGGGCACAGGGAACGAGCAGTACTTC | CASSYEWGTGNEQYF | few | TRBV6-6 | - | TRBJ2-7
TGTGCCTGGAGTGTACAGACGAACACTGAAGCTTTCTTT | CAWSVQTNTEAFF | few | TRBV30 | - | TRBJ1-1
TGCGCCAGCAGCCAAGAACTAGCGGGGGGTCCCTGGAGCAATGAGCAGTTCTTC | CASSQELAGGPWSNEQFF | - | TRBV4-3 | TRBD2 | TRBJ2-1
TGTGCCAGCAGCTTCCTCAGGGGATCCTATAATTCACCCCTCCACTTT | CASSFLRGSYNSPLHF | - | TRBV11-2 | - | TRBJ1-6
TGTGCCAGCAGCTTGGGACTATCCCCCTACGAGCAGTACTTC | CASSLGLSPYEQYF | - | TRBV7-7 | TRBD2 | TRBJ2-7
TGCGCCAGCAGCTTTGTTTCCGACTCGGGGAACACTGAAGCTTTCTTT | CASSFVSDSGNTEAFF | medium-sized | TRBV5-1 | - | TRBJ1-1
TGTGCCAGCAGCCAAAAGCGTTCCTACGAGCAGTACTTC | CASSQKRSYEQYF | many | TRBV14 | - | TRBJ2-7
TGTGCCAGCTCACCAAGGTCGATGGGGGCGAACTACGAGCAGTACTTC | CASSPRSMGANYEQYF | many | TRBV18 | - | TRBJ2-7
TGTGCCAGCAGTTTTTGGGCACCGTCCTACAATGAGCAGTTCTTC | CASSFWAPSYNEQFF | many | TRBV12-3/TRBV12-4 | - | TRBJ2-1
TGTGCCAGCAGTGAATTACGGAACAATCAGCCCCAGCATTTT | CASSELRNNQPQHF | many | TRBV2 | - | TRBJ1-5
TGCGCCAGCAGCCCCGGGGTCAACACTGAAGCTTTCTTT | CASSPGVNTEAFF | few | TRBV5-1 | - | TRBJ1-1
TGCGCCAGCAGCTTGGCCTCAGGGGAAAGCGAGCAGTACTTC | CASSLASGESEQYF | many | TRBV5-1 | - | TRBJ2-7
TGCAGTGCTAGGATATTTATCGGGGTGAACACAGATACGCAGTATTTT | CSARIFIGVNTDTQYF | few | TRBV20-1 | - | TRBJ2-3
TGTGCCAGCAGTAGGGATCATTTTAGCACAGATACGCAGTATTTT | CASSRDHFSTDTQYF | few | TRBV6-4 | - | TRBJ2-3
TGTGCCAGCAGTTGGAACAGGAAAGAGACCCAGTACTTC | CASSWNRKETQYF | - | TRBV6-2/TRBV6-3 | - | TRBJ2-5
TGTGCCAGCAGTCCCCGTGCCCAAGGGGACACTGAAGCTTTCTTT | CASSPRAQGDTEAFF | - | TRBV6-2/TRBV6-3 | - | TRBJ1-1
TGTGCCAGCAGCTCCTTTCCTCGGGACAGTAAGAGCTCCTATAATTCACCCCTCCACTTT | CASSSFPRDSKSSYNSPLHF | - | TRBV11-2 | TRBD1 | TRBJ1-6
TGCAGCGCTGAGCGGGGGCCAGGGGAGACCCAGTACTTC | CSAERGPGETQYF | medium-sized | TRBV29-1 | TRBD2 | TRBJ2-5
TGCGCCAGCACCCGGGCCTCGAAAACTGAAGCTTTCTTT | CASTRASKTEAFF | many | TRBV10-1 | - | TRBJ1-1
TGTGCCAGCAGCTTGGCCGGGCGGGGATCAGATACGCAGTATTTT | CASSLAGRGSDTQYF | many | TRBV5-4 | - | TRBJ2-3
TGTGCCAGCAGCTTATCGACAGGGGGCCAATACGAGCAGTACTTC | CASSLSTGGQYEQYF | - | TRBV5-4 | TRBD1 | TRBJ2-7
TGCAGCGGAAGGCAGCCTAACTATGGCTACACCTTC | CSGRQPNYGYTF | many | TRBV29-1 | - | TRBJ1-2
TGTGCCAGCAGTGTAAACACCGGGGAGCTGTTTTTT | CASSVNTGELFF | few | TRBV11-3 | - | TRBJ2-2
TGCGCCAGCAGCTTGGGTTTCGGCGAGCAGTACTTC | CASSLGFGEQYF | many | TRBV5-1 | - | TRBJ2-7
TGCAGCGTCCAAGGTGCAGGGGAAGAGACCCAGTACTTC | CSVQGAGEETQYF | many | TRBV29-1 | - | TRBJ2-5
TGTGCCAGCAGAAGCGGGGGGGATACAGATACGCAGTATTTT | CASRSGGDTDTQYF | - | TRBV28 | TRBD2 | TRBJ2-3
TGCGCCAGCAGCCAGCCGCTGGGACAGGAGAACACCGGGGAGCTGTTTTTT | CASSQPLGQENTGELFF | - | TRBV4-1 | TRBD1 | TRBJ2-2
TGTGCCAGCAGTTATGGGGGATGGGGCTCGAACACTGAAGCTTTCTTT | CASSYGGWGSNTEAFF | many | TRBV6-5 | - | TRBJ1-1
TGTGCCAGCAGCTCGGCCCAGTACAATGAGCAGTTCTTC | CASSSAQYNEQFF | many | TRBV9 | - | TRBJ2-1
TGTGCCGGGAAAGGGACGGCCGGCAATGAAAAACTGTTTTTT | CAGKGTAGNEKLFF | - | TRBV6-1 | - | TRBJ1-4
TGTGCCTGGAGTGGGGACACCTACACTGAAGCTTTCTTT | CAWSGDTYTEAFF | - | TRBV30 | - | TRBJ1-1
TGCAGCGTTGAAATCTTGAACTCGAACACCGGGGAGCTGTTTTTT | CSVEILNSNTGELFF | many | TRBV29-1 | - | TRBJ2-2
TGTGCCAGCAGCTCGTTGGACGGGGAAGAGACCCAGTACTTC | CASSSLDGEETQYF | few | TRBV5-6 | - | TRBJ2-5
TGTGCCAGCAGTTTGACAGGGGGCCCCACCGGGGAGCTGTTTTTT | CASSLTGGPTGELFF | - | TRBV28 | TRBD1 | TRBJ2-2
TGTGCCAGCAGCTTACCGAAGACAGGGGGTACTACCTACGAGCAGTACTTC | CASSLPKTGGTTYEQYF | many | TRBV7-9 | TRBD1 | TRBJ2-7
TGTGCCAGCAGCGATGGACACCCCAATCAGCCCCAGCATTTT | CASSDGHPNQPQHF | many | TRBV4-2 | - | TRBJ1-5
TGCGCCAGCAGCTTGGTAGGACAGCCAAATGAGCAGTTCTTC | CASSLVGQPNEQFF | many | TRBV5-1 | - | TRBJ2-1
TGTGCCAGCAGCCCCGCGGACAGGGGGCTAGACTATGGCTACACCTTC | CASSPADRGLDYGYTF | many | TRBV7-9 | TRBD1 | TRBJ1-2
TGCAGTGCTAGACCCCCGGGACTAGCGGGGGGATTCTACAATGAGCAGTTCTTC | CSARPPGLAGGFYNEQFF | many | TRBV20-1 | TRBD2 | TRBJ2-1